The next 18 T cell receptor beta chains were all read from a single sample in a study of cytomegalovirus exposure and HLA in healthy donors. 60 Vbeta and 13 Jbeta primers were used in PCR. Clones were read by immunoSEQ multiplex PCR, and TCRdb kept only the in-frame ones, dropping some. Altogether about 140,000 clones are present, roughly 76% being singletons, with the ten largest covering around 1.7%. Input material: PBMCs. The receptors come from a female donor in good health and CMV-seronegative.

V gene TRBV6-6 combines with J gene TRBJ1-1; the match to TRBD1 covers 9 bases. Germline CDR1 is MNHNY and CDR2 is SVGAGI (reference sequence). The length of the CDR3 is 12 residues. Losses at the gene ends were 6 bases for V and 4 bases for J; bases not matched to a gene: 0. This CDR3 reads CASRTGGTEAFF. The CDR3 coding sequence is TGTGCCAGCAGGACAGGGGGCACTGAAGCTTTCTTT.

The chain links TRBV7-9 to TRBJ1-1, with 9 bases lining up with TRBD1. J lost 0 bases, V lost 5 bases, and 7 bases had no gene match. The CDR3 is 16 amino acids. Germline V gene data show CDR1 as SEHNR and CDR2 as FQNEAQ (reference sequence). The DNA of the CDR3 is TGTGCCAGCAGCGCACAGGGGGCAAGTATGAACACTGAAGCTTTCTTT. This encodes CASSAQGASMNTEAFF.

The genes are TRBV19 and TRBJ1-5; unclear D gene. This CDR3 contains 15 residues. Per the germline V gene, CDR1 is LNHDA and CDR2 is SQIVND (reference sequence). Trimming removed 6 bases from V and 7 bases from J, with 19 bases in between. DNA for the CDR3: TGTGCCAGTAGCGCCCTCGGAGGGCGGGAACAGCCCCAGCATTTT. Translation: CASSALGGREQPQHF.

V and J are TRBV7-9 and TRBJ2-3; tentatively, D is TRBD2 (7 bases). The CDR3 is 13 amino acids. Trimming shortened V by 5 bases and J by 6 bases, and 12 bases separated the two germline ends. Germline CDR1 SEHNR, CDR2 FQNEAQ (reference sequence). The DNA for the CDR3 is TGTGCCAGCAGCAGGGGGGGTGACGATACGCAGTATTTT. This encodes CASSRGGDDTQYF.

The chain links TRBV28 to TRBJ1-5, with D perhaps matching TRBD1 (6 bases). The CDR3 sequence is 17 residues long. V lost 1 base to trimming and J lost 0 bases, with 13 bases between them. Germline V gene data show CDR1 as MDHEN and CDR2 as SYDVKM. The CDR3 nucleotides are TGTGCCAGCAGTTTATTCCTTACAGGGAATAGCAATCAGCCCCAGCATTTT. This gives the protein CASSLFLTGNSNQPQHF.

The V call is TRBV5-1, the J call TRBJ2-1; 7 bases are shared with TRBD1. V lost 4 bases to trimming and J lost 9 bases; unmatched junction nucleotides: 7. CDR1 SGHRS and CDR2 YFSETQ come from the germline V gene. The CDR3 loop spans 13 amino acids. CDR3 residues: CASSHQGETEQFF. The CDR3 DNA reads TGCGCCAGCAGCCACCAGGGGGAGACTGAGCAGTTCTTC. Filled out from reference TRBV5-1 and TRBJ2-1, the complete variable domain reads KAGVTQTPRYLIKTRGQQVTLSCSPISGHRSVSWYQQTPGQGLQFLFEYFSETQRNKGNFPGRFSGRQFSNSRSEMNVSTLELGDSALYLCASSHQGETEQFFGPGTRLTVL.

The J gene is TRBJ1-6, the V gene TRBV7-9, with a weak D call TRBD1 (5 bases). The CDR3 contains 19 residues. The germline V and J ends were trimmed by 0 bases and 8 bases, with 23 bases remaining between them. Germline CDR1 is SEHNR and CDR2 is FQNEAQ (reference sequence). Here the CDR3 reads CASSLAQGVGTVYDSPLHF. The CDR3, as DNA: TGTGCCAGCAGCTTAGCGCAGGGTGTGGGCACAGTTTACGATTCACCCCTCCACTTT.

The DNA for the CDR3 is TGTGCCAGCAGCGCAAAATTACAGGGGGGCGAGCAGTACTTC. Translated: CASSAKLQGGEQYF. The V and J genes are TRBV9 and TRBJ2-7; the match to TRBD1 covers 8 bases. This CDR3 spans 14 amino acids. V was pared by 3 bases and J by 6 bases, with 8 bases of the junction left unmatched. Germline CDR1 reads SGDLS; CDR2 reads YYNGEE. Supplemented by reference TRBV9 and TRBJ2-7, the full variable domain reads DSGVTQTPKHLITATGQRVTLRCSPRSGDLSVYWYQQSLDQGLQFLIQYYNGEERAKGNILERFSAQQFPDLHSELNLSSLELGDSALYFCASSAKLQGGEQYFGPGTRLTVT.

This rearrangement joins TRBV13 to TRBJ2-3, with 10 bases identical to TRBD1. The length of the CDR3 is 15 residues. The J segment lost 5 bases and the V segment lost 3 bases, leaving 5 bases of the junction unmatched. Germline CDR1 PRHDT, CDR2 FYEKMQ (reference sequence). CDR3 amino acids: CASSLGTGEGDTQYF. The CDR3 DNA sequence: TGTGCCAGCAGCTTGGGGACAGGGGAAGGAGATACGCAGTATTTT.

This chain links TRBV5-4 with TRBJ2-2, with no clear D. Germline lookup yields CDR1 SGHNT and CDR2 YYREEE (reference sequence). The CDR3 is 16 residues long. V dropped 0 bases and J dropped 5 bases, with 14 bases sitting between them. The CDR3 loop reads CASSLGISSSTGELFF. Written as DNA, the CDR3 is TGTGCCAGCAGCTTGGGAATTAGTTCGTCTACCGGGGAGCTGTTTTTT.

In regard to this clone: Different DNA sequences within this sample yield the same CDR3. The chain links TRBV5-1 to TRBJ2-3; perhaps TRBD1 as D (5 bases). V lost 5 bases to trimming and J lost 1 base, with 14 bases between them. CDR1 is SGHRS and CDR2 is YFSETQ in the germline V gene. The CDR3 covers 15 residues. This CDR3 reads CASSLRGLGTDTQYF. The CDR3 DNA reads TGCGCCAGCAGTCTTAGGGGTTTGGGCACAGATACGCAGTATTTT.

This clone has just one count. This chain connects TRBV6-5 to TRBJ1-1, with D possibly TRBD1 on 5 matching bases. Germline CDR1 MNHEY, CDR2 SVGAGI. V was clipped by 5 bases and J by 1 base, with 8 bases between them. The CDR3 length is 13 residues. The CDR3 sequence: CASSPRGNTEAFF. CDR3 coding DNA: TGTGCCAGCAGTCCTAGGGGGAACACTGAAGCTTTCTTT.

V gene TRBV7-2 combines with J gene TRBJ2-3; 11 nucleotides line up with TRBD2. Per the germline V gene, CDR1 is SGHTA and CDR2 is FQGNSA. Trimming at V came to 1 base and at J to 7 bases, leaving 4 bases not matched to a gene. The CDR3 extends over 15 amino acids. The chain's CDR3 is CASSLDSGGANTQYF. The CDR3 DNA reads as TGTGCCAGCAGCTTAGATAGCGGGGGGGCTAATACGCAGTATTTT.

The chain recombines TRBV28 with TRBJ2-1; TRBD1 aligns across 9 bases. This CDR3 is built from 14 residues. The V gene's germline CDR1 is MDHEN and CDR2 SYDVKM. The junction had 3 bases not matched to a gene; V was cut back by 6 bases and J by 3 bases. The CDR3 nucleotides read TGTGCCAGCAGGAACAGGGGGCTCTACAATGAGCAGTTCTTC. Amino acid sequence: CASRNRGLYNEQFF.

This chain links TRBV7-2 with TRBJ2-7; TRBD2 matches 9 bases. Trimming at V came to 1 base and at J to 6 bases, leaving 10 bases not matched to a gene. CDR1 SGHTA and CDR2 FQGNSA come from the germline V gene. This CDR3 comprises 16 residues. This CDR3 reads CASSLDRSGGLVEQYF. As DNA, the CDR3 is TGTGCCAGCAGCTTAGATCGTAGCGGGGGCCTCGTCGAGCAGTACTTC.

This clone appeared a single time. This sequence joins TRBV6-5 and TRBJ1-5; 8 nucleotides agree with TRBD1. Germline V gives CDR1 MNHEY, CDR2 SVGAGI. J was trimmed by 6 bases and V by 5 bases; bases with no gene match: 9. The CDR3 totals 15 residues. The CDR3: CASSTAQGASQPQHF. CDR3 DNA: TGTGCCAGCAGTACCGCCCAGGGGGCGAGTCAGCCCCAGCATTTT.

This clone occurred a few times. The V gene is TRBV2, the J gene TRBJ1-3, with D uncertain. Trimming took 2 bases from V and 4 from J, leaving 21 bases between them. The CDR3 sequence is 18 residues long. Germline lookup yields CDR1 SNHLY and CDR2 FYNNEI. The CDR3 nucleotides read TGTGCCAGCAGTGAAATTTTTGCGTGGGAGGGTTCCGGAAACACCATATATTTT. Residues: CASSEIFAWEGSGNTIYF.

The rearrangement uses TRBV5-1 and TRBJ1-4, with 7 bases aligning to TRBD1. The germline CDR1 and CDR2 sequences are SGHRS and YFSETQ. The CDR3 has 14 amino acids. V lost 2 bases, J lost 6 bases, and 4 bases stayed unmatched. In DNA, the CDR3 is TGCGCCAGCAGCTTACAGGGGCGCGATGAAAAACTGTTTTTT. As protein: CASSLQGRDEKLFF.